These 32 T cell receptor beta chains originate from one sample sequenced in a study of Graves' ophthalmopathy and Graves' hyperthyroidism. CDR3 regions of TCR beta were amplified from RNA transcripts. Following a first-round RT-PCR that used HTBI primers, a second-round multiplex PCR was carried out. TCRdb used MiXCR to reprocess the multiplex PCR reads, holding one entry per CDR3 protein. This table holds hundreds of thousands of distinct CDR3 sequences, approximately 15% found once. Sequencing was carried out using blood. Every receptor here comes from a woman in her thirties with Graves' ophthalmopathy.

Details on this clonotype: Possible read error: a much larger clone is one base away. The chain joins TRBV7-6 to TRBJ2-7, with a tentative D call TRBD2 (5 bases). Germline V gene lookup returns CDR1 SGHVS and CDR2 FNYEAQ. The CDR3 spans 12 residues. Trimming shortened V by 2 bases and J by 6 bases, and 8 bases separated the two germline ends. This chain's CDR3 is CASSLRTREQYF. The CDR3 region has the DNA TGTGCCAGCAGCTTAAGGACTCGCGAGCAGTACTTC.

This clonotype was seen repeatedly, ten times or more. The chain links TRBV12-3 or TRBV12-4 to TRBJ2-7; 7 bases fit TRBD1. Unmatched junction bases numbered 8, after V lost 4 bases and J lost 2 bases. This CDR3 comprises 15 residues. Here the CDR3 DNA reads TGTGCCAGCAGTTATCAAACCGGGACAGCCTACGAGCAGTACTTC. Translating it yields CASSYQTGTAYEQYF.

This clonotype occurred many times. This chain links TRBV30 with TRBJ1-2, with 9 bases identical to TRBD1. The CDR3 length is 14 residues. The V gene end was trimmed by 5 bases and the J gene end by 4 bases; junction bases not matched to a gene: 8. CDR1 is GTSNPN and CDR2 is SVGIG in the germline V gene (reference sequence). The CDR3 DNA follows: TGTGCCTGGGCTTCGGGACAGGGTAGCTATGGCTACACCTTC. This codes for CAWASGQGSYGYTF.

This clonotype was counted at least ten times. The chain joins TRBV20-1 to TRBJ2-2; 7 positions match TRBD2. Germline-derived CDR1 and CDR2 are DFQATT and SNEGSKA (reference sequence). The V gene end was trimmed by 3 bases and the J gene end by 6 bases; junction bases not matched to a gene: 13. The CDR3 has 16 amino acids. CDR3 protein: CSARRPRRESAGELFF. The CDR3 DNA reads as TGCAGTGCTAGGCGTCCCAGGCGGGAGTCTGCCGGGGAGCTGTTTTTT.

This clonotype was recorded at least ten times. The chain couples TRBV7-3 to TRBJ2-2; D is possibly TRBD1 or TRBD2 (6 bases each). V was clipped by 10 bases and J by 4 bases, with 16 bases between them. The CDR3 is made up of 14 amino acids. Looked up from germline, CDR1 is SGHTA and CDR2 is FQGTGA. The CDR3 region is CATTPGAGTGELFF. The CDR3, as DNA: TGTGCCACCACCCCGGGGGCAGGCACCGGGGAGCTGTTTTTT. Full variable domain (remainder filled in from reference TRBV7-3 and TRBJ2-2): GAGVSQTPSNKVTEKGKYVELRCDPISGHTALYWYRQSLGQGPEFLIYFQGTGAADDSGLPNDRFFAVRPEGSVSTLKIQRTERGDSAVYLCATTPGAGTGELFFGEGSRLTVL.

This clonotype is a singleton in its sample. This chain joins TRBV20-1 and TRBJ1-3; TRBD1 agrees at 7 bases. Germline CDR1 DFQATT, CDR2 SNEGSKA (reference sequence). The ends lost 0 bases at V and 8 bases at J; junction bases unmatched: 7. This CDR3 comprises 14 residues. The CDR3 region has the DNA TGCAGTGCTAGAGATCACAGGGGTGGTGACACCATATATTTT. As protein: CSARDHRGGDTIYF.

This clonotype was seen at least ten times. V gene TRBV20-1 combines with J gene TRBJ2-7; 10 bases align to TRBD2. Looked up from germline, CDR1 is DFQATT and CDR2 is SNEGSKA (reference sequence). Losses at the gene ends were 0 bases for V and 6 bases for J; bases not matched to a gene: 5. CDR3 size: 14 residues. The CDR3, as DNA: TGCAGTGCTAGAGATCTACTAGCGGGAATCGAGCAGTACTTC. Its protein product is CSARDLLAGIEQYF.

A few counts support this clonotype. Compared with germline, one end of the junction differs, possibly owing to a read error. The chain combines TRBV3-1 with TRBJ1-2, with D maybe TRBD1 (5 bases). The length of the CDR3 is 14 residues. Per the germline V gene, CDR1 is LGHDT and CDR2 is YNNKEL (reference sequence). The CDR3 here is CANSYRTRNYGYTF. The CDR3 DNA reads TGTGCCAACAGCTACCGGACAAGGAACTATGGCTACACCTTC.

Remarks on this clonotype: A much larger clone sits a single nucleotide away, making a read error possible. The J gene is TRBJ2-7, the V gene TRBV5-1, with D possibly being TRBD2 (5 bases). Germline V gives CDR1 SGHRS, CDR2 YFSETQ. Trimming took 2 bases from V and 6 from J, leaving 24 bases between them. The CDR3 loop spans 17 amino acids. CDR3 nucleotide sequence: TGCGCCAGCAGCTTTCGCCACGGCGGTTTAGGACTTGGCGAGCAGTACTTC. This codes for CASSFRHGGLGLGEQYF.

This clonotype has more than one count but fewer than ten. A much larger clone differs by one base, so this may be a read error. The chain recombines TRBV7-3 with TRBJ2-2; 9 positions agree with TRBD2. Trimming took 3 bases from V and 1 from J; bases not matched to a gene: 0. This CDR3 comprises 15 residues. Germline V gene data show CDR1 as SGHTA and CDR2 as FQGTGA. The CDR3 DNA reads TGTGCCAGCAGCTTGACTAGCGGGAACACCGGGGAGCTGTTTTTT. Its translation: CASSLTSGNTGELFF.

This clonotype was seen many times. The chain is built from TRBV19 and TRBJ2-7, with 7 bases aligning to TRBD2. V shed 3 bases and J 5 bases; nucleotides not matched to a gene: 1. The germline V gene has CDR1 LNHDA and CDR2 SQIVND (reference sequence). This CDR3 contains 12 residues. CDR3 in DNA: TGTGCCAGTAGTATCCGGGGGGACGAGCAGTACTTC. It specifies CASSIRGDEQYF.

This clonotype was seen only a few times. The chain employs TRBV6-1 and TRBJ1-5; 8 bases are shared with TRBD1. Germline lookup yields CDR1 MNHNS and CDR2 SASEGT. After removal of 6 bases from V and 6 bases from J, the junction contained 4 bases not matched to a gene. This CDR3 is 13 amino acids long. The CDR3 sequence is CASSRTGGQPQHF. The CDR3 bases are TGTGCCAGCAGCCGTACAGGGGGTCAGCCCCAGCATTTT.

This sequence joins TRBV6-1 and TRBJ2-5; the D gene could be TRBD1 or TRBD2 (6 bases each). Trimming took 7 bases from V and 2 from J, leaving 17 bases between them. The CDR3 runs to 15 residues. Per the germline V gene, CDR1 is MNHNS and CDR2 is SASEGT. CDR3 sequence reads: CASKEGGTWQETQYF. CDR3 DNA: TGTGCCAGCAAGGAAGGGGGGACATGGCAAGAGACCCAGTACTTC.

CDR3 sequence reads: CASRHRGREQYF. Written as DNA, the CDR3 is TGTGCCAGCCGTCACAGGGGGCGAGAGCAGTACTTC. The chain couples TRBV28 to TRBJ2-7; 9 bases agree with TRBD1. The CDR3 extends over 12 amino acids. CDR1 and CDR2 (germline): MDHEN, SYDVKM. The junction had 6 bases not matched to a gene; V was cut back by 8 bases and J by 7 bases. Looking up the rest from reference TRBV28 and TRBJ2-7 gives the full variable domain: DVKVTQSSRYLVKRTGEKVFLECVQDMDHENMFWYRQDPGLGLRLIYFSYDVKMKEKGDIPEGYSVSREKKERFSLILESASTNQTSMYLCASRHRGREQYFGPGTRLTVT.

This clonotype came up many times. The CDR3 protein is CASSLMQGGTEAFF. CDR3 bases: TGTGCCAGCAGTTTAATGCAGGGTGGAACTGAAGCTTTCTTT. The chain has TRBV12-3 or TRBV12-4 and TRBJ1-1; weak D call: TRBD1 (5 bases). Trimming pared 2 bases from V and 5 bases from J, leaving 12 bases between. This CDR3 is 14 amino acids long.

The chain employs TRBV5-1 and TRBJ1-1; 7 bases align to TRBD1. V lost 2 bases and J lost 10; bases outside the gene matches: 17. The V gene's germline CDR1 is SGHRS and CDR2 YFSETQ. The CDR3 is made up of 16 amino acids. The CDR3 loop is CASSFRDSTAAAGAFF. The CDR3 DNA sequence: TGCGCCAGCAGCTTCCGGGACAGTACCGCCGCGGCTGGAGCTTTCTTT. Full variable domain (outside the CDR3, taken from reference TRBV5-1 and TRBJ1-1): KAGVTQTPRYLIKTRGQQVTLSCSPISGHRSVSWYQQTPGQGLQFLFEYFSETQRNKGNFPGRFSGRQFSNSRSEMNVSTLELGDSALYLCASSFRDSTAAAGAFFGQGTRLTVV.

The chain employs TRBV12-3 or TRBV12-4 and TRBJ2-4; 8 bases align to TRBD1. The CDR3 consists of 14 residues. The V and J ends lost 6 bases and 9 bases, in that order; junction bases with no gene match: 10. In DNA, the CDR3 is TGTGCCAGCAGCAGTAGGACAGGGTTGCGCATTCAGTACTTC. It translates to CASSSRTGLRIQYF.

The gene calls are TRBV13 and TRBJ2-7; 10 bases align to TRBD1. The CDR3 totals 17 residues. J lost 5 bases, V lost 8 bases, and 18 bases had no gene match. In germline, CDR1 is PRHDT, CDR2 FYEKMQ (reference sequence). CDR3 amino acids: CASPESQSGTGDHEQYF. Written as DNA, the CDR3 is TGTGCCAGCCCTGAGAGCCAGTCCGGGACAGGGGACCACGAGCAGTACTTC.

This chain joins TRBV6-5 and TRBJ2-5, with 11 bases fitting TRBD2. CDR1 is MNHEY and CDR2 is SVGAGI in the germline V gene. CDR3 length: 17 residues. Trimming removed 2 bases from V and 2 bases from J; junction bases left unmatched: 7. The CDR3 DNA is TGTGCCAGCAGTTACACTGGGACTAGCGGACCACAAGAGACCCAGTACTTC. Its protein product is CASSYTGTSGPQETQYF.

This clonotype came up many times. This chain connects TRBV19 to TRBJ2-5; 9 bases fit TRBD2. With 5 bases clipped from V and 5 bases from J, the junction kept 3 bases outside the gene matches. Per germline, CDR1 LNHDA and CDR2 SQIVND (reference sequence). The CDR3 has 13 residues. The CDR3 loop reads CASSGTSWETQYF. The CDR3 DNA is TGTGCCAGTAGTGGGACTAGCTGGGAGACCCAGTACTTC.

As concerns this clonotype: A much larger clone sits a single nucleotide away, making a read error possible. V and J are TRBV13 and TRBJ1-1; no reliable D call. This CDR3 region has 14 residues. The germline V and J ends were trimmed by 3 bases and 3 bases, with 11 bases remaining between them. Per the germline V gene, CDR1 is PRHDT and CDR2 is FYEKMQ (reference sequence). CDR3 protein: CASSFGRSYTEAFF. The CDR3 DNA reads TGTGCCAGCAGCTTCGGCAGATCTTACACTGAAGCTTTCTTT.

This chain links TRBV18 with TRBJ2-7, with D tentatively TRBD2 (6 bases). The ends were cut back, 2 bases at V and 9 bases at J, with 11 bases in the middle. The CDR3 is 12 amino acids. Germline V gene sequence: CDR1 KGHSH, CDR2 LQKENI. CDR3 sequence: CASSPRGLGQYF. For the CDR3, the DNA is TGTGCCAGCTCACCAAGGGGACTTGGGCAGTACTTC.

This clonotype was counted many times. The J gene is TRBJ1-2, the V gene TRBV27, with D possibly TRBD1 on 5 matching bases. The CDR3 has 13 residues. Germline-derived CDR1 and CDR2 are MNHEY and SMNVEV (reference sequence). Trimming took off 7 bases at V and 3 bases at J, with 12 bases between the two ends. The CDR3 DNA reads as TGTGCCAGCACGAAAACAGGCGACTATGGCTACACCTTC. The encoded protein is CASTKTGDYGYTF.

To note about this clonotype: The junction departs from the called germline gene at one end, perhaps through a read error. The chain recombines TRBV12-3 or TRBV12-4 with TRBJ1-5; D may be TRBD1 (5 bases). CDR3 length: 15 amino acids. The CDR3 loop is CASSFGTVGGQPQHF. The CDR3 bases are TGTGCCAGCAGTTTTGGGACGGTCGGTGGTCAGCCTCAGCATTTT.

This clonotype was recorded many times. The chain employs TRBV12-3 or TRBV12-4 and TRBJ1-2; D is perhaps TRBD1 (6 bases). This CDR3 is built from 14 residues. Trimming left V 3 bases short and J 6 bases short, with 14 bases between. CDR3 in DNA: TGTGCCAGCAGTTTTATCGGGGGCACCGATGGCTACACCTTC. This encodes CASSFIGGTDGYTF.

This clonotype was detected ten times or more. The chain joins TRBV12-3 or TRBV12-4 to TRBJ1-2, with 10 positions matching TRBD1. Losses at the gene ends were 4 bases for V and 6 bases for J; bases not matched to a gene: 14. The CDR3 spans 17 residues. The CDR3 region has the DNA TGTGCCAGCAGTTCCGGGGACAGGGGCGGGAAAATGGATGGCTACACCTTC. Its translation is CASSSGDRGGKMDGYTF.

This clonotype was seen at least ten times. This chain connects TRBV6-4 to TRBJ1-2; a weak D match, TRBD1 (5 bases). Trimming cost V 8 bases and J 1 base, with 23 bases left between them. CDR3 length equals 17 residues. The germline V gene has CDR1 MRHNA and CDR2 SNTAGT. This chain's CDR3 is CASQTGSTRRVNYGYTF. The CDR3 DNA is TGTGCCAGCCAAACCGGCTCAACCCGCAGGGTTAACTATGGCTACACCTTC.

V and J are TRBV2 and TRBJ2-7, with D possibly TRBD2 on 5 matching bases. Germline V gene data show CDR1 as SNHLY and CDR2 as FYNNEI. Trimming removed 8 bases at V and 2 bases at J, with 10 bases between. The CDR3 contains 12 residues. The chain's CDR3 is CASLRGAYEQYF. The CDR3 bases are TGTGCCAGCCTACGGGGTGCCTACGAGCAGTACTTC.

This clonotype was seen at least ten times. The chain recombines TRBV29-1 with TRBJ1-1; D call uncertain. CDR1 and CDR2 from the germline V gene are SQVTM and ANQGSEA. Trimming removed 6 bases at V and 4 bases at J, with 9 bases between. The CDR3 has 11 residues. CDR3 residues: CSVKTGTEAFF. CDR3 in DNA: TGCAGCGTCAAGACGGGCACTGAAGCTTTCTTT.

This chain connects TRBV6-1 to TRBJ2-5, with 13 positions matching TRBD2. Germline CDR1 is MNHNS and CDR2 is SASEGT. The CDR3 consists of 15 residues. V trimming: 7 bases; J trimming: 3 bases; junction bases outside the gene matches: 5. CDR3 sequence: CASTGTSGEEETQYF. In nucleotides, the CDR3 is TGTGCCAGCACGGGGACTAGCGGGGAGGAAGAGACCCAGTACTTC.

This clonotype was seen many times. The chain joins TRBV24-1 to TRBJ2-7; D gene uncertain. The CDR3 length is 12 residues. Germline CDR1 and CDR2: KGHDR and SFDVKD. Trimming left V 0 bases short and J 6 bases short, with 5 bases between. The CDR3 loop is CATSDLVGEQYF. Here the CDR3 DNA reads TGTGCCACCAGTGATTTGGTCGGCGAGCAGTACTTC.

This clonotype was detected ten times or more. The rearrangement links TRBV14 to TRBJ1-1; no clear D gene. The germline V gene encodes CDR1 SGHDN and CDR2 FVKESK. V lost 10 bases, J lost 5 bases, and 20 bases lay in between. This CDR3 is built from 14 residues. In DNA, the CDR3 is TGTGCCACCTCAGTTTCTGGGGTCGGGACTGAAGCTTTCTTT. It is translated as CATSVSGVGTEAFF.